Presented here are 32 T cell receptor beta chains from one specimen sequenced in a study of OX40 agonist ivuxolimab in advanced cancers. Assay used: immunoSEQ multiplex PCR; TCRdb lists only in-frame clones, some missing. The table has about 37,000 clones, roughly 90% seen once. The material sequenced was CD4+ or CD8+ T cells sorted from blood, taken in a trial of the OX40 agonist ivuxolimab. The receptors shown here come from an adult with an advanced solid tumor such as melanoma, head and neck, liver or kidney cancer.

The chain uses TRBV5-1 and TRBJ1-2, with 7 nucleotides matching TRBD1. V shed 6 bases, J shed 5 bases, and the junction held 10 bases outside the gene matches. Germline V CDR1 and CDR2: SGHRS, YFSETQ. CDR3 length: 14 residues. The CDR3 DNA is TGCGCCAGCAATGTGGGACAGCCTTCGTATGGCTACACCTTC. Encoded protein: CASNVGQPSYGYTF.

The chain links TRBV4-3 to TRBJ1-2; D is unresolved. The CDR3 covers 17 residues. Looked up from germline, CDR1 is LGHNA and CDR2 is YSLEER. Trimming stripped 0 bases from V and 4 bases from J, with 18 bases between. For the CDR3, the DNA is TGCGCCAGCAGCCAAGACCGGAACCGGCTGCTAGTCTATGGCTACACCTTC. Amino acids: CASSQDRNRLLVYGYTF.

V and J are TRBV28 and TRBJ1-2, with TRBD1 as a possible D gene (5 bases). Trimming cost V 6 bases and J 5 bases, with 16 bases left between them. Germline-derived CDR1 and CDR2 are MDHEN and SYDVKM. The CDR3 consists of 14 residues. CDR3 DNA: TGTGCCAGCAGCCAGGGACCCCTTCGGTATGGCTACACCTTC. Translation gives CASSQGPLRYGYTF.

The chain has TRBV28 and TRBJ2-1; no reliable D call. In germline, CDR1 is MDHEN, CDR2 SYDVKM. V dropped 5 bases and J dropped 5 bases, with 10 bases sitting between them. This CDR3 is built from 13 residues. The CDR3 region is CASSGMSHNEQFF. CDR3 in DNA: TGTGCCAGCAGTGGGATGTCCCACAATGAGCAGTTCTTC.

The chain carries TRBV19 and TRBJ2-6, with D unclear. The V gene's germline CDR1 is LNHDA and CDR2 SQIVND (reference sequence). The CDR3 has 16 amino acids. The germline V and J ends were trimmed by 3 bases and 0 bases, with 9 bases remaining between them. The DNA for the CDR3 is TGTGCCAGTAGTATTGGGGTGTCCTCTGGGGCCAACGTCCTGACTTTC. This gives the protein CASSIGVSSGANVLTF.

The chain couples TRBV4-1 to TRBJ2-3; TRBD2 might be the D (5 bases). Germline CDR1 MGHRA, CDR2 YSYEKL. V gave up 5 bases and J gave up 5 bases, with 17 bases separating them. The CDR3 runs 15 residues. CDR3 DNA: TGCGCCAGCAGCGGCGGGCCGGGGATGGGAGATACGCAGTATTTT. Its protein is CASSGGPGMGDTQYF.

The genes are TRBV6-5 and TRBJ2-7; D is perhaps TRBD2 (6 bases). Trimming removed 1 base at V and 3 bases at J, with 7 bases between. Germline lookup yields CDR1 MNHEY and CDR2 SVGAGI. This CDR3 is built from 13 residues. In DNA form, the CDR3 reads TGTGCCAGCAGTTACTGGACTAACTACGAGCAGTACTTC. Translating it yields CASSYWTNYEQYF.

CDR3 nucleotide sequence: TGTGCCAGCAGCCTGGACAGGTTGGTCTACAATGAGCAGTTCTTC. Translation: CASSLDRLVYNEQFF. The genes are TRBV5-8 and TRBJ2-1; 7 nucleotides line up with TRBD1. The CDR3 runs 15 residues. Germline CDR1 reads SGHTS; CDR2 reads YDEGEE. J was trimmed by 3 bases and V by 4 bases; bases with no gene match: 7.

In DNA form, the CDR3 reads TGTGCCAGCAGCGTAGGAAACGGTTACGAGCAGTACTTC. Protein product: CASSVGNGYEQYF. The chain joins TRBV9 to TRBJ2-7, with unresolved D. Per the germline V gene, CDR1 is SGDLS and CDR2 is YYNGEE. The germline V and J ends were trimmed by 0 bases and 4 bases, with 8 bases remaining between them. This CDR3 has 13 amino acids.

The chain uses TRBV7-7 and TRBJ2-1, with D perhaps assigned TRBD1 or TRBD2 (6 bases each). Germline values: CDR1 SSHAT, CDR2 FNYEAQ (reference sequence). Trimming removed 4 bases from V and 6 bases from J, with 16 bases in between. The CDR3 is 15 residues long. The CDR3, as DNA: TGTGCCAGCAGCTCGTCACCATCGGGGGCCAATGAGCAGTTCTTC. Protein sequence: CASSSSPSGANEQFF.

The V gene is TRBV6-5, the J gene TRBJ2-1; D is perhaps TRBD1 or TRBD2 (5 bases each). The V and J ends lost 5 bases and 7 bases respectively, with 18 bases between them. Germline V gives CDR1 MNHEY, CDR2 SVGAGI. CDR3 size: 15 residues. The CDR3 DNA reads as TGTGCCAGCAGTCCTCAACCGGGACGAGGAAATGAGCAGTTCTTC. Protein sequence: CASSPQPGRGNEQFF.

This chain uses TRBV15 with TRBJ2-7; possibly TRBD1 or TRBD2 for D (5 bases each). The CDR3 is made up of 13 amino acids. CDR1 and CDR2 from the germline V gene are LNHNV and YYDKDF (reference sequence). V shed 1 base and J shed 8 bases, with 12 bases lying between them. The CDR3 nucleotides read TGTGCCACCAGCAGAGGGGACGGTCGCAAGCAGTACTTC. This gives the protein CATSRGDGRKQYF.

The chain couples TRBV5-6 to TRBJ1-3; D not certain. Germline V gene sequence: CDR1 SGHDT, CDR2 YYEEEE. The ends were cut back, 0 bases at V and 0 bases at J, with 7 bases in the middle. The CDR3 extends over 15 amino acids. The CDR3 region has the DNA TGTGCCAGCAGCTTGGATGGCGCCTCTGGAAACACCATATATTTT. Translated, it gives CASSLDGASGNTIYF.

The chain combines TRBV7-5 with TRBJ1-2. TRBV7-5 is a documented pseudogene. This CDR3 spans 14 amino acids. CDR3 in DNA: TGTGCCAGCAGCTCCGGGGCCGATTACCAAGGCTACACCTTC. Encoded protein: CASSSGADYQGYTF.

This chain connects TRBV7-9 to TRBJ2-7; TRBD1 agrees at 8 bases. This CDR3 has 15 residues. CDR1 is SEHNR, CDR2 FQNEAQ, per germline (reference sequence). Trimming removed 3 bases from V and 3 bases from J; junction bases left unmatched: 7. The CDR3 region has the DNA TGTGCCAGCAGCTTTACGACCGGGACAGGCTACGAGCAGTACTTC. It encodes CASSFTTGTGYEQYF.

The chain combines TRBV27 with TRBJ2-1; D unresolved. The V gene's germline CDR1 is MNHEY and CDR2 SMNVEV (reference sequence). The CDR3 runs 11 residues. Trimming took off 11 bases at V and 2 bases at J, with 7 bases between the two ends. The CDR3 DNA sequence: TGTGCCTGCGGACCCTACAATGAGCAGTTCTTC. Encoded protein: CACGPYNEQFF.

J is TRBJ2-1 and V is TRBV6-6; 8 bases map to TRBD1. Unmatched junction bases numbered 11, after V lost 4 bases and J lost 6 bases. Germline lookup yields CDR1 MNHNY and CDR2 SVGAGI (reference sequence). The CDR3 spans 16 residues. CDR3 sequence: CASSFPVGTGVNEQFF. The CDR3 coding sequence is TGTGCCAGCAGTTTTCCAGTGGGGACAGGCGTCAATGAGCAGTTCTTC.

This clone was observed once. The rearrangement joins TRBV14 to TRBJ2-7; no clear D gene. V was trimmed by 1 base and J by 5 bases, leaving 3 bases between them. This CDR3 has 11 amino acids. Germline-derived CDR1 and CDR2 are SGHDN and FVKESK. CDR3 protein: CASSQGNEQYF. The CDR3, as DNA: TGTGCCAGCAGCCAAGGAAACGAGCAGTACTTC.

The CDR3: CASSDPAGSRDEQYF. The CDR3 DNA sequence: TGTGCCAGCAGTGACCCCGCTGGGTCCCGGGACGAGCAGTACTTC. The chain recombines TRBV25-1 with TRBJ2-7; the D is unclear. Trimming cost V 3 bases and J 5 bases, with 17 bases left between them. The CDR3 spans 15 residues. Germline V gives CDR1 MGHDK, CDR2 SYGVNS.

V usage is TRBV7-9 and J usage is TRBJ2-5; possible D gene TRBD2, 6 bases. The CDR3 is made up of 16 amino acids. Germline V CDR1 and CDR2: SEHNR, FQNEAQ (reference sequence). V lost 5 bases and J 5 bases, leaving 21 bases between the germline ends. This chain's CDR3 is CASSPGTYRFGETQYF. Written as DNA, the CDR3 is TGTGCCAGCAGCCCAGGGACTTACCGTTTCGGGGAGACCCAGTACTTC. The variable domain in full, with the rest retrieved from reference TRBV7-9 and TRBJ2-5, is DTGVSQNPRHKITKRGQNVTFRCDPISEHNRLYWYRQTLGQGPEFLTYFQNEAQLEKSRLLSDRFSAERPKGSFSTLEIQRTEQGDSAMYLCASSPGTYRFGETQYFGPGTRLLVL.

This rearrangement joins TRBV27 to TRBJ2-7; unclear D gene. The V end lost 5 bases, the J end lost 2 bases, and 10 bases lay between the germline ends. Per germline, CDR1 MNHEY and CDR2 SMNVEV (reference sequence). The CDR3 runs to 13 residues. CDR3 amino acids: CASSVGIPYEQYF. For the CDR3, the DNA is TGTGCCAGCAGTGTGGGCATCCCCTACGAGCAGTACTTC.

The V call is TRBV2, the J call TRBJ1-1; D remains ambiguous. Trimming left V 1 base short and J 5 bases short, with 8 bases between. The CDR3 has 13 residues. Germline lookup yields CDR1 SNHLY and CDR2 FYNNEI. CDR3 loop: CASSEGRFTEAFF. The CDR3 DNA is TGTGCCAGCAGTGAAGGGCGATTTACTGAAGCTTTCTTT. Combining the CDR3 with reference TRBV2 and TRBJ1-1 gives the whole variable domain EPEVTQTPSHQVTQMGQEVILRCVPISNHLYFYWYRQILGQKVEFLVSFYNNEISEKSEIFDDQFSVERPDGSNFTLKIRSTKLEDSAMYFCASSEGRFTEAFFGQGTRLTVV.

The chain has TRBV27 and TRBJ2-7; D unclear. CDR1 MNHEY and CDR2 SMNVEV come from the germline V gene (reference sequence). The CDR3 is 15 amino acids. V was clipped by 6 bases and J by 5 bases, with 20 bases between them. CDR3: CASRPLPDAANEQYF. As DNA, the CDR3 is TGTGCCAGCAGGCCGCTTCCAGACGCAGCGAACGAGCAGTACTTC.

The CDR3 reads CASSVDEGASNEQFF. The CDR3 region has the DNA TGTGCCAGCAGCGTAGACGAGGGGGCGAGTAATGAGCAGTTCTTC. V and J are TRBV9 and TRBJ2-1; TRBD1 agrees at 7 bases. CDR3 length: 15 residues. CDR1 and CDR2 (germline): SGDLS, YYNGEE. V shed 0 bases and J 7 bases; nucleotides not matched to a gene: 7.

The chain links TRBV10-1 to TRBJ2-1, with a possible D match to TRBD2 (5 bases). The V gene lost 0 bases and the J gene lost 6 bases, with 6 bases spanning the gap. This CDR3 has 13 amino acids. Per the germline V gene, CDR1 is WNHNN and CDR2 is SYGVQD (reference sequence). CDR3: CASSESRVNEQFF. CDR3 bases: TGCGCCAGCAGTGAGTCGAGGGTCAATGAGCAGTTCTTC.

The rearrangement uses TRBV7-9 and TRBJ1-1; no definite D call. V dropped 4 bases and J dropped 2 bases, with 8 bases sitting between them. CDR1 and CDR2 from the germline V gene are SEHNR and FQNEAQ (reference sequence). This CDR3 is 13 amino acids long. CDR3 sequence (DNA): TGTGCCAGCAGCTCGGGCCCAAACACTGAAGCTTTCTTT. This translates into CASSSGPNTEAFF.

The V call is TRBV4-2, the J call TRBJ2-7; TRBD2 matches 7 bases. CDR3 length: 14 residues. Per germline, CDR1 LGHNA and CDR2 YNFKEQ. Trimming at V came to 1 base and at J to 4 bases, leaving 4 bases not matched to a gene. The CDR3: CASSQVLANYEQYF. CDR3 DNA: TGTGCCAGCAGCCAAGTACTAGCGAATTACGAGCAGTACTTC.

V and J are TRBV4-3 and TRBJ1-2; D is ambiguous. The V end lost 0 bases, the J end lost 4 bases, and 12 bases lay between the germline ends. Per the germline V gene, CDR1 is LGHNA and CDR2 is YSLEER. The CDR3 is made up of 15 amino acids. The CDR3 DNA reads as TGCGCCAGCAGCCAAGAGAGTTCCTCGGGCTATGGCTACACCTTC. Its protein product is CASSQESSSGYGYTF.

The chain carries TRBV6-5 and TRBJ2-2; TRBD2 aligns across 10 bases. Trimming at V came to 0 bases and at J to 3 bases, leaving 1 base not matched to a gene. This CDR3 contains 16 residues. From germline, CDR1 is MNHEY and CDR2 SVGAGI. CDR3 sequence (DNA): TGTGCCAGCAGTTACTCGCTAGCGGGGGACACCGGGGAGCTGTTTTTT. Encoded protein: CASSYSLAGDTGELFF.

This rearrangement joins TRBV9 to TRBJ1-2; TRBD1 is a possible D gene (5 bases). The germline V gene encodes CDR1 SGDLS and CDR2 YYNGEE. The CDR3 extends over 15 amino acids. V dropped 4 bases and J dropped 4 bases, with 17 bases sitting between them. In DNA, the CDR3 is TGTGCCAGCAGCCCCCGACAGTCTCTAGTCTATGGCTACACCTTC. It codes for CASSPRQSLVYGYTF.

The chain is built from TRBV18 and TRBJ1-1; 9 bases fit TRBD1. The V gene's germline CDR1 is KGHSH and CDR2 LQKENI. J lost 3 bases, V lost 6 bases, and 8 bases had no gene match. The CDR3 is made up of 15 amino acids. The CDR3, as DNA: TGTGCCAGCTCTTGGACAGGGGAAGGTGACACTGAAGCTTTCTTT. Its translation: CASSWTGEGDTEAFF.

The rearrangement joins TRBV28 to TRBJ2-3, with D unresolved. This CDR3 is 14 amino acids long. V was shortened by 8 bases and J by 1 base, with 13 bases between the two germline ends. From germline, CDR1 is MDHEN and CDR2 SYDVKM. The CDR3 region is CASGRGPRTDTQYF. CDR3 DNA: TGTGCCAGCGGCCGTGGGCCCCGCACAGATACGCAGTATTTT.